This is a list of T cell receptor beta chains from one sample in a study of blood T cell repertoires in COVID-19. This table comes from immunoSEQ multiplex PCR, and its TCRdb copy is limited to in-frame clones, with some not included. In the table there are 35,000 to 45,000 clones, roughly 80% of which are singletons. The sample comprised peripheral blood. All receptors come from a woman in her 70s with acute or convalescent COVID-19. Both conserved end residues are part of each CDR3. D genes are given only for firm matches. Expanded clones are given a class, and other clones once, few, many or no size at all.

- TRBJ1-1 - 14 TRBV3-1/TRBV3-2 TGTGCCAGCAGCCAGAGTTACCTGAACACTGAAGCTTTCTTT CASSQSYLNTEAFF
- TRBJ1-3 - 14 TRBV6-5 TGTGCCAGCAGTTCGTACAACTCTGGAAACACCATATATTTT CASSSYNSGNTIYF
- TRBJ2-5 - 14 TRBV6-5 TGTGCCAGCAGTTACAGGCTAGCTGGAGAGACCCAGTACTTC CASSYRLAGETQYF
- TRBJ1-1 - 13 TRBV12-3/TRBV12-4 TGTGCCAGCAGTTTATCGGGGAACACTGAAGCTTTCTTT CASSLSGNTEAFF
TRBD2 TRBJ2-7 - 15 TRBV28 TGTGCCAGCAGTTTAAGCGGGGGGCTAAGAGGGGAGCAGTACTTC CASSLSGGLRGEQYF
- TRBJ1-1 - 14 TRBV28 TGTGCCAGCAGTTTAAGACAGGCGAACACTGAAGCTTTCTTT CASSLRQANTEAFF
- TRBJ1-2 - 14 TRBV5-1 TGCGCCAGCAGCCAACGCCCCGCAGGTGATGGCTACACCTTC CASSQRPAGDGYTF
- TRBJ2-5 once 19 TRBV7-6 TGTGCCAGCAGCTCAGATAGGAGGATGGACTCAATTTTTCAAGAGACCCAGTACTTC CASSSDRRMDSIFQETQYF
TRBD2 TRBJ2-5 - 18 TRBV7-2 TGTGCCAGCAGCTTAGGGACTAGCGGGGGGTCGTACCAAGAGACCCAGTACTTC CASSLGTSGGSYQETQYF
- TRBJ2-7 many 14 TRBV7-9 TGTGCCAGCAGCCTTCTGAGTAGTACCTACGAGCAGTACTTC CASSLLSSTYEQYF
TRBD1 TRBJ1-1 - 14 TRBV9 TGTGCCAGCAGCTCCGGACAGGGAAACACTGAAGCTTTCTTT CASSSGQGNTEAFF
TRBD2 TRBJ2-3 - 17 TRBV5-1 TGCGCCAGCAGCTTGGCCATTACTAGCGGGACTGGAGATACGCAGTATTTT CASSLAITSGTGDTQYF
TRBD1 TRBJ1-5 few 15 TRBV19 TGTGCCAGTAGAACCGGGACAGGGGGATATCAGCCCCAGCATTTT CASRTGTGGYQPQHF
- TRBJ1-3 - 15 TRBV5-4 TGTGCCAGCAGCTTGTTGGGCCTCTCTGGAAACACCATATATTTT CASSLLGLSGNTIYF
- TRBJ2-7 few 15 TRBV2 TGTGCCAGCAGGCGGGAGACAGGCTCGCCCTACGAGCAGTACTTC CASRRETGSPYEQYF
- TRBJ2-3 - 16 TRBV18 TGTGCCAGCTCACCACGATCCAGCGGGAGCACAGATACGCAGTATTTT CASSPRSSGSTDTQYF
TRBD2 TRBJ2-5 - 15 TRBV5-1 TGCGCCAGTTCCTTAGCGGGGGGTGGTGAAGAGACCCAGTACTTC CASSLAGGGEETQYF
TRBD1 TRBJ2-4 - 17 TRBV3-1/TRBV3-2 TGTGCCAGCAGCCAAGACCTGGGACAGGGGGCAAGAAACATTCAGTACTTC CASSQDLGQGARNIQYF
- TRBJ2-5 once 15 TRBV14 TGTGCCAGCAGCCAAGATCGGGAAGGGCAAGAGACCCAGTACTTC CASSQDREGQETQYF
TRBD1 TRBJ2-7 - 13 TRBV29-1 TGCAGCGTCTCCGGGACAGCTTCCTACGAGCAGTACTTC CSVSGTASYEQYF
TRBD1 TRBJ1-2 - 12 TRBV29-1 TGCAGCGTTGGACAGGGTGACTATGGCTACACCTTC CSVGQGDYGYTF
- TRBJ1-2 - 14 TRBV2 TGTGCCAGCAGGACGCAGGCAGGAAACTATGGCTACACCTTC CASRTQAGNYGYTF
TRBD2 TRBJ2-7 once 13 TRBV29-1 TGCAGCGTTGGGGGACTAGCGGGCTACGAGCAGTACTTC CSVGGLAGYEQYF
- TRBJ1-5 - 15 TRBV19 TGTGCCAGTAGTCCACGAGGGGGACACGATCAGCCCCAGCATTTT CASSPRGGHDQPQHF
- TRBJ1-1 - 17 TRBV5-1 TGCGCCAGCAGCTTGGGACATGGGGGGAACATGAACACTGAAGCTTTCTTT CASSLGHGGNMNTEAFF
TRBD2 TRBJ2-1 - 16 TRBV7-9 TGTGCCAGTCCGTTGGGGCGGGGGAGCTCCTACAATGAGCAGTTCTTC CASPLGRGSSYNEQFF
- TRBJ1-2 - 12 TRBV28 TGTGCCAGCAGTTTTTCTCACATTGGCTACACCTTC CASSFSHIGYTF
- TRBJ1-2 - 14 TRBV21-1 TGTGCCAGCAGCAAAGCGGGGCCTTTCTATGGCTACACCTTC CASSKAGPFYGYTF
TRBD2 TRBJ2-1 - 21 TRBV27 TGTGCCAGCAGTACAAACCCCAGGTGGCTAGCGGGCCCTATCTCCTACAATGAGCAGTTCTTC CASSTNPRWLAGPISYNEQFF
TRBD2 TRBJ2-1 - 17 TRBV7-9 TGTGCCAGCAGCCAGACGGGTACTAGCGGGAGTTATGGTGAGCAGTTCTTC CASSQTGTSGSYGEQFF
TRBD2 TRBJ2-2 - 15 TRBV4-2 TGTGCCAGCAGCCAAGAGCTAGCGGGCACCGGGGAGCTGTTTTTT CASSQELAGTGELFF
- TRBJ2-5 - 16 TRBV6-5 TGTGCCAGCAGTTACTCGAGAGGGGGCGGGAAAGAGACCCAGTACTTC CASSYSRGGGKETQYF
TRBD1 TRBJ1-2 - 15 TRBV19 TGTGCCAGTAGTACCCCCCGGGACAGGGTAGCTGGCTACACCTTC CASSTPRDRVAGYTF
TRBD1 TRBJ2-7 few 15 TRBV9 TGTGCCAGCAGCGTCGGGACAGGGCCACAGTACGAGCAGTACTTC CASSVGTGPQYEQYF
- TRBJ1-6 few 12 TRBV30 TGTGCCTGGAGTAGAGTAAATTCACCCCTCCACTTT CAWSRVNSPLHF
TRBD2 TRBJ2-7 once 18 TRBV5-6 TGTGCCAGCAGCTCCTCAGTAGCGGGGGGCCCTACTTACTACGAGCAGTACTTC CASSSSVAGGPTYYEQYF
TRBD1 TRBJ1-4 - 16 TRBV18 TGTGCCAGCTCACCAACGACAGGGATAGCTAATGAAAAACTGTTTTTT CASSPTTGIANEKLFF
- TRBJ1-5 - 14 TRBV2 TGTGCCAGCAGTGAAGGGAGGCGGAATCAGCCCCAGCATTTT CASSEGRRNQPQHF
- TRBJ2-5 - 15 TRBV5-1 TGCGCCAGCAGCCCTTTCAGGAGGAACCAAGAGACCCAGTACTTC CASSPFRRNQETQYF
- TRBJ2-5 - 14 TRBV7-3 TGTGCCAGCAGCTTAAGAGGCAGTGAAGAGACCCAGTACTTC CASSLRGSEETQYF
- TRBJ1-1 - 15 TRBV27 TGTGCCAGCAGTTTATCGGGGACTTGGGGCACTGAAGCTTTCTTT CASSLSGTWGTEAFF
- TRBJ2-1 - 16 TRBV29-1 TGCAGCGTTGAAGGGGGCCCCTTCCACCCAAACAATGAGCAGTTCTTC CSVEGGPFHPNNEQFF
- TRBJ2-1 few 12 TRBV24-1 TGTGCCACCAGTGATCCTACTAATGAGCAGTTCTTC CATSDPTNEQFF
TRBD2 TRBJ2-5 - 20 TRBV5-1 TGCGCCAGCAGCTTGGCCTCGACACAAGGCGGGACTAGCGCCCAAGAGACCCAGTACTTC CASSLASTQGGTSAQETQYF
TRBD1 TRBJ2-2 - 19 TRBV28 TGTGCCAGCTCCTCAATCCAGGGTGACAGGGCCGGCGACACCGGGGAGCTGTTTTTT CASSSIQGDRAGDTGELFF
- TRBJ1-2 - 14 TRBV6-5 TGTGCCAGCAGCGACAGGTTGTTCGGCTATGGCTACACCTTC CASSDRLFGYGYTF
TRBD1 TRBJ2-7 - 13 TRBV2 TGTGCCAGCAGCTCCGACAGGGTGGACGAGCAGTACTTC CASSSDRVDEQYF
- TRBJ2-2 - 12 TRBV6-5 TGTGCCAGCAGTTACCGTATCGGGGAGCTGTTTTTT CASSYRIGELFF
TRBD1 TRBJ2-7 - 16 TRBV15 TGTGCCACCAGCAGACGGCCGGGACAGGTGGCCTACGAGCAGTACTTC CATSRRPGQVAYEQYF
TRBD1 TRBJ2-7 few 15 TRBV9 TGTGCCAGCAGTCTAATAGGACAGGGGTCCGACGAGCAGTACTTC CASSLIGQGSDEQYF
- TRBJ1-1 - 15 TRBV6-5 TGTGCCAGCAGTCCTCGGCAGGGATCGAACACTGAAGCTTTCTTT CASSPRQGSNTEAFF